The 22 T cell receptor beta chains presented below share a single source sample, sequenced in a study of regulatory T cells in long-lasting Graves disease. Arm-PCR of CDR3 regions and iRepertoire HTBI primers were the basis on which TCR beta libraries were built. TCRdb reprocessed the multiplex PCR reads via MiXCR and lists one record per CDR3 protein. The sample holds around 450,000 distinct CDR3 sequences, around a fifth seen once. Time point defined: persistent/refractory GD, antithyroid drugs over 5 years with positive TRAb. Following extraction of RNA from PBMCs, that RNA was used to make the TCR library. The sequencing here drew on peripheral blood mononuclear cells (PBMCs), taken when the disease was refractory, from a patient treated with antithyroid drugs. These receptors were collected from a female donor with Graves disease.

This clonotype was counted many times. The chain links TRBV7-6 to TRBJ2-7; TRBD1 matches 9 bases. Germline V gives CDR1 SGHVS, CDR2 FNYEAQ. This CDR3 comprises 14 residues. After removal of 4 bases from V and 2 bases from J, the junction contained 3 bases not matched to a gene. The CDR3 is CASSSGTGPYEQYF. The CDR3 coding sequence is TGTGCCAGCAGCTCCGGGACAGGGCCCTACGAGCAGTACTTC.

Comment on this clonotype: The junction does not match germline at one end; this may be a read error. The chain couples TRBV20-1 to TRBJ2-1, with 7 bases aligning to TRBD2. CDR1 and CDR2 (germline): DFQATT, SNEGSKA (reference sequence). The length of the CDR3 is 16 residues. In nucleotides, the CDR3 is TGCAGTGCAAGAGGGGTATACGGGAGGTTATACAATGAGCAGTTCTTC. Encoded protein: CSARGVYGRLYNEQFF.

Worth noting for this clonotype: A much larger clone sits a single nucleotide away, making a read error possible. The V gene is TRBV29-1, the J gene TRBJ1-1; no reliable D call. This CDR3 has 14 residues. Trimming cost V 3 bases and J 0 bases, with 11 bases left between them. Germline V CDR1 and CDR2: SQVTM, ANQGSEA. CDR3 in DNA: TGCAGCGTTGAGACCAGGTCACTGAACACTGAAGCTTTCTTT. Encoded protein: CSVETRSLNTEAFF.

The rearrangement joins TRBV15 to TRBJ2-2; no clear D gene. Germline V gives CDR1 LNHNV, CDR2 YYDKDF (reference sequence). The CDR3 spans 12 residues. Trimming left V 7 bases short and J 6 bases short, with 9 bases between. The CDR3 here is CATNIQPGELFF. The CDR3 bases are TGTGCCACCAACATTCAACCCGGGGAGCTGTTTTTT.

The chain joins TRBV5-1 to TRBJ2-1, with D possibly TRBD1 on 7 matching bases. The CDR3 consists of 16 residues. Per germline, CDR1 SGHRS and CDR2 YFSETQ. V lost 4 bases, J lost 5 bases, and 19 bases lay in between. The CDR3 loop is CASSIRQGGLDNEQFF. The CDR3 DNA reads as TGCGCCAGCAGCATCCGACAGGGAGGCTTGGACAATGAGCAGTTCTTC.

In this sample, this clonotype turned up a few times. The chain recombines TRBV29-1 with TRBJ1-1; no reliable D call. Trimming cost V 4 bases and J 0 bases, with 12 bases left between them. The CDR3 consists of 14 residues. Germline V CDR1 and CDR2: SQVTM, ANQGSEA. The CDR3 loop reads CSVGTPGLNTEAFF. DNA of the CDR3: TGCAGCGTTGGGACTCCTGGATTGAACACTGAAGCTTTCTTT.

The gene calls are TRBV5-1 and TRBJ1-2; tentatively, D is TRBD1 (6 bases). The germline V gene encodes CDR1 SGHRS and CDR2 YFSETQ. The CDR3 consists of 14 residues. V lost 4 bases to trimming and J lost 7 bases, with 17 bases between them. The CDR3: CASSTGGGARGYTF. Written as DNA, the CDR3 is TGCGCCAGCAGCACCGGCGGGGGGGCCCGTGGCTACACCTTC.

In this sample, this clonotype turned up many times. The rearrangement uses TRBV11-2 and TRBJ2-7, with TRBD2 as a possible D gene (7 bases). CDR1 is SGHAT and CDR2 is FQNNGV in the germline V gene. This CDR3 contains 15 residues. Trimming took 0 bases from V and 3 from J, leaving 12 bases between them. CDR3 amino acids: CASSLEGGGYYEQYF. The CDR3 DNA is TGTGCCAGCAGCTTAGAAGGGGGGGGATACTACGAGCAGTACTTC.

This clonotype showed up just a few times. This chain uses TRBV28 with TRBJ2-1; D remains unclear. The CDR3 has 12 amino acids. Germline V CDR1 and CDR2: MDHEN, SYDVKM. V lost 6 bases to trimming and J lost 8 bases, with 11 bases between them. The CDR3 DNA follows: TGTGCCAGCAGCCCCTCTGCTTATGAGCAGTTCTTC. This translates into CASSPSAYEQFF.

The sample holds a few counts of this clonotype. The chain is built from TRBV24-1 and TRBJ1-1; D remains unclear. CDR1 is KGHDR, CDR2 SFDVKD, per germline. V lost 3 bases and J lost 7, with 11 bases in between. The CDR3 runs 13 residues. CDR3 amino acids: CATSDRRVGEAFF. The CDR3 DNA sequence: TGTGCCACCAGTGATCGACGGGTGGGTGAAGCTTTCTTT.

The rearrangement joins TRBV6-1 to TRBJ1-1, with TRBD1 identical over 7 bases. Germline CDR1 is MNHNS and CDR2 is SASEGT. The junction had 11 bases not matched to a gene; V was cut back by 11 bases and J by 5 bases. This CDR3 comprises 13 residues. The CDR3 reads CAGSGDRETEAFF. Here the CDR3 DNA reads TGTGCCGGCTCCGGAGACAGGGAAACTGAAGCTTTCTTT.

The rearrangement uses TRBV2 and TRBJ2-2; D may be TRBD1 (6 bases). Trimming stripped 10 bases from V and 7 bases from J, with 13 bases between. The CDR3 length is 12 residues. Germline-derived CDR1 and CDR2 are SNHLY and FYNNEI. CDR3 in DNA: TGTGCCAACCTTGGGGGCCGCGGGGAGCTGTTTTTT. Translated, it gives CANLGGRGELFF.

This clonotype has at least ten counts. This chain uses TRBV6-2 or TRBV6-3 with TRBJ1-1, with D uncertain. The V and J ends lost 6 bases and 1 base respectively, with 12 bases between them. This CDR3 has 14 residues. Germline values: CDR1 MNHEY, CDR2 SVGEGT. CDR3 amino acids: CASRTDSQNTEAFF. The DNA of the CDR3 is TGTGCCAGCAGGACCGACTCTCAGAACACTGAAGCTTTCTTT.

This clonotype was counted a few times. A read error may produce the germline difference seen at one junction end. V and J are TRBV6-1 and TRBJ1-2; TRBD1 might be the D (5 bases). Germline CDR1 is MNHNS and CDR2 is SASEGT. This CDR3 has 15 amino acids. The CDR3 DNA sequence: TGTGCCAACAGTAGCCGCCAGGGCGCTAACTATGGCTACACCTTC. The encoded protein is CANSSRQGANYGYTF.

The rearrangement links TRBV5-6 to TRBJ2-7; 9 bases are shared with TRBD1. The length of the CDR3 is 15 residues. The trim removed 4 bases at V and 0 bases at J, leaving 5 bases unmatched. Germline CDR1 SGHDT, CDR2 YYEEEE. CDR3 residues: CASSGGTGYSYEQYF. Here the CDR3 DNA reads TGTGCCAGCAGCGGGGGGACAGGGTACTCCTACGAGCAGTACTTC.

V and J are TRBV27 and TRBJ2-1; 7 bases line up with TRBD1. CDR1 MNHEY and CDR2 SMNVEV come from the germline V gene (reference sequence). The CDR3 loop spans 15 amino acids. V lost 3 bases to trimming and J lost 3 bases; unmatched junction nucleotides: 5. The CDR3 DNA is TGTGCCAGCAGTTTCCAGACAGGGTTCTACAATGAGCAGTTCTTC. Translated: CASSFQTGFYNEQFF.

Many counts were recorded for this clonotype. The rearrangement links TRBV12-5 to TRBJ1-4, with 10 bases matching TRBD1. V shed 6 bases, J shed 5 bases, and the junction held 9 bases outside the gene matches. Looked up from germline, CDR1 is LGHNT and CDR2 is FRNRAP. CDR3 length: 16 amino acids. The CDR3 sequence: CASGLTGGWRNEKLFF. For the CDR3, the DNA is TGTGCTAGTGGCCTGACAGGGGGCTGGCGGAATGAAAAACTGTTTTTT. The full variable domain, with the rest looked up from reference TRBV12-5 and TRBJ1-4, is DARVTQTPRHKVTEMGQEVTMRCQPILGHNTVFWYRQTMMQGLELLAYFRNRAPLDDSGMPKDRFSAEMPDATLATLKIQPSEPRDSAVYFCASGLTGGWRNEKLFFGSGTQLSVL.

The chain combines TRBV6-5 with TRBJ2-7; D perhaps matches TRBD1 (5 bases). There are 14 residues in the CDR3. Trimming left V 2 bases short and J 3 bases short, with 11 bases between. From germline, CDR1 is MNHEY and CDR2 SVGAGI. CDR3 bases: TGTGCCAGCAGTTACGGAGACAGTCTCTACGAGCAGTACTTC. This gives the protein CASSYGDSLYEQYF.

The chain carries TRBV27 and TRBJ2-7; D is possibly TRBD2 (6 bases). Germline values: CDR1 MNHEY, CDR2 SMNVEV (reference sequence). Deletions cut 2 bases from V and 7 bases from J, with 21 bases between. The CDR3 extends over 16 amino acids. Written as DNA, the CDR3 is TGTGCCAGCAGTTTACTGATAAAGACGGGGGTCTTAGAGCAGTACTTC. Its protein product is CASSLLIKTGVLEQYF.

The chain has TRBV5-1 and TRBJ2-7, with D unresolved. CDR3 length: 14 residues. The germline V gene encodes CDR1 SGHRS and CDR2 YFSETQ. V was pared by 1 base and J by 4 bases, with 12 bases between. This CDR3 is CASSLIEAAYEQYF. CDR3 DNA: TGCGCCAGCAGCTTGATCGAGGCAGCTTACGAGCAGTACTTC.

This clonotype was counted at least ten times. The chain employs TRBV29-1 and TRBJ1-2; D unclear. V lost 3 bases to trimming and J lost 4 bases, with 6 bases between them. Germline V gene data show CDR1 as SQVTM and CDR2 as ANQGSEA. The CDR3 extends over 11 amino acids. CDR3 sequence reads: CSVEGIYGYTF. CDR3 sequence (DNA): TGCAGCGTTGAGGGTATCTATGGCTACACCTTC. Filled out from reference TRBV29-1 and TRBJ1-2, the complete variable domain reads SAVISQKPSRDICQRGTSLTIQCQVDSQVTMMFWYRQQPGQSLTLIATANQGSEATYESGFVIDKFPISRPNLTFSTLTVSNMSPEDSSIYLCSVEGIYGYTFGSGTRLTVV.

CDR3 in DNA: TGCAGCGTTGAGCGGGAGACCCAGTACTTC. Protein sequence: CSVERETQYF. This chain connects TRBV29-1 to TRBJ2-5, with D unresolved. V gave up 3 bases and J gave up 5 bases, with 4 bases separating them. This CDR3 contains 10 residues. Germline loops: CDR1 SQVTM, CDR2 ANQGSEA.